Listed here are 29 T cell receptor beta chains from one sample, sequenced in a study of cytomegalovirus exposure and HLA in healthy donors (dated by TCRdb to 2015 to 2018). The library was obtained by the immunoSEQ multiplex PCR assay. For the multiplex PCR, a mixture combining 60 forward primers for TCR Vbeta segments and 13 reverse primers for TCR Jbeta segments was used. The immuneACCESS repertoire file appears here via TCRdb, limited to in-frame rearrangements. These files lack a portion of the clones; in checked studies, under half of the deficit traces to unresolved V genes, and the cause of the others is not known. This sample is represented by 100,000 or so clones; approximately 68% of them were singletons. The ten top clones hold approximately 4.3% of the sample. Sequenced input: PBMCs. These TCRs come from a woman aged 18-29 years in good health and CMV-seropositive.

The CDR3 reads CASSSPGQSYEQYF. CDR3 nucleotide sequence: TGTGCCAGCAGCTCTCCGGGACAGAGCTACGAGCAGTACTTC. J is TRBJ2-7 and V is TRBV5-6, with TRBD1 identical over 7 bases. The germline CDR1 and CDR2 sequences are SGHDT and YYEEEE. The CDR3 sequence is 14 residues long. Trimming cost V 3 bases and J 3 bases; bases outside gene matches: 6.

J is TRBJ2-2 and V is TRBV7-8; TRBD1 agrees at 8 bases. Germline CDR1 SGHVS, CDR2 FQNEAQ. J was trimmed by 6 bases and V by 5 bases; bases with no gene match: 11. This CDR3 contains 16 residues. CDR3 nucleotides: TGTGCCAGCAGCCCCGCTATGGACAGGGCGTCCGGGGAGCTGTTTTTT. Protein sequence: CASSPAMDRASGELFF.

V is TRBV28 and J is TRBJ1-2; 7 nucleotides agree with TRBD1. CDR3 length equals 14 residues. Germline V lookup: CDR1 MDHEN, CDR2 SYDVKM. V lost 5 bases to trimming and J lost 2 bases; unmatched junction nucleotides: 5. As DNA, the CDR3 is TGTGCCAGCAGTCGACCAGGGGGGAACTATGGCTACACCTTC. Protein product: CASSRPGGNYGYTF.

This clone was seen only once. This chain links TRBV19 with TRBJ2-5, with 9 bases that match TRBD2. The CDR3 runs 14 residues. Germline V gene lookup returns CDR1 LNHDA and CDR2 SQIVND (reference sequence). Losses at the gene ends were 6 bases for V and 5 bases for J; bases not matched to a gene: 7. The CDR3 sequence: CASRFGGREETQYF. The CDR3 bases are TGTGCCAGTAGATTCGGCGGGAGGGAGGAGACCCAGTACTTC.

This chain links TRBV5-1 with TRBJ2-1, with 8 bases that match TRBD2. This CDR3 is built from 15 residues. V lost 4 bases to trimming and J lost 2 bases; unmatched junction nucleotides: 5. Germline V gene sequence: CDR1 SGHRS, CDR2 YFSETQ. In DNA, the CDR3 is TGCGCCAGCAGCCTAAGCGGGGGCCCCTACAATGAGCAGTTCTTC. Protein: CASSLSGGPYNEQFF.

A remark on this clone: One junction end does not reproduce the germline sequence, and a read error may be involved. This rearrangement joins TRBV9 to TRBJ1-3, with a possible D match to TRBD1 (5 bases). The CDR3 is 13 amino acids. Looked up from germline, CDR1 is SGDLS and CDR2 is YYNGEE. In nucleotides, the CDR3 is TGTGCCAGCAGCGATCAATATAGGCAGGGACTCGAGTTT. Translating gives CASSDQYRQGLEF.

The chain employs TRBV7-3 and TRBJ1-1; 9 nucleotides match TRBD1. Per germline, CDR1 SGHTA and CDR2 FQGTGA. The CDR3 is made up of 14 amino acids. V lost 5 bases to trimming and J lost 6 bases; unmatched junction nucleotides: 7. CDR3 nucleotides: TGTGCCAGCAGCATTACAGGGGGCGCGGCTGAAGCTTTCTTT. Residues: CASSITGGAAEAFF.

The V and J genes are TRBV11-2 and TRBJ2-1; 8 bases are a match to TRBD2. The CDR3 length is 14 residues. J gave up 7 bases and V 5 bases, and 7 bases lay outside the gene matches. The germline gives CDR1 SGHAT, CDR2 FQNNGV. The CDR3 region is CASSPPASGNEQFF. Here the CDR3 DNA reads TGTGCCAGCAGCCCCCCGGCTAGCGGGAATGAGCAGTTCTTC.

The V gene is TRBV5-1, the J gene TRBJ2-7; perhaps TRBD2 as D (6 bases). This CDR3 comprises 15 residues. Germline CDR1 and CDR2: SGHRS and YFSETQ. V lost 2 bases, J lost 3 bases, and 15 bases lay in between. CDR3 sequence: CASSFLRRDNYEQYF. The CDR3 coding sequence is TGCGCCAGCAGCTTTCTTCGGAGGGATAACTACGAGCAGTACTTC.

V is TRBV2 and J is TRBJ2-3, with no clear D. Trimming pared 7 bases from V and 5 bases from J, leaving 7 bases between. Germline CDR1 SNHLY, CDR2 FYNNEI. The CDR3 extends over 11 amino acids. The CDR3 region is CASTWRDTQYF. The CDR3 bases are TGTGCCAGCACTTGGAGAGATACGCAGTATTTT.

V and J are TRBV27 and TRBJ2-1; TRBD2 matches 8 bases. With V trimmed by 4 bases and J by 7 bases, 6 bases remained unmatched. Per germline, CDR1 MNHEY and CDR2 SMNVEV (reference sequence). The length of the CDR3 is 14 residues. The CDR3 nucleotides are TGTGCCAGCAGTTATGGACTAGCAGGGAATGAGCAGTTCTTC. Its protein product is CASSYGLAGNEQFF.

The chain carries TRBV7-3 and TRBJ2-1; D possibly corresponds to TRBD2 (6 bases). This CDR3 has 15 amino acids. The V end lost 2 bases, the J end lost 4 bases, and 12 bases lay between the germline ends. In germline, CDR1 is SGHTA, CDR2 FQGTGA. The CDR3 here is CASSLSASEYNEQFF. DNA of the CDR3: TGTGCCAGCAGCTTATCGGCTAGCGAGTACAATGAGCAGTTCTTC.

V is TRBV28 and J is TRBJ1-1; D unclear. Per the germline V gene, CDR1 is MDHEN and CDR2 is SYDVKM. Trimming took 4 bases from V and 1 from J, leaving 7 bases between them. CDR3 size: 13 residues. Here the CDR3 DNA reads TGTGCCAGCAGTTCCCCGGGGAACACTGAAGCTTTCTTT. It specifies CASSSPGNTEAFF.

This clone was counted a few times. The chain is built from TRBV5-4 and TRBJ2-7; 15 nucleotides match TRBD2. J lost 7 bases, V lost 2 bases, and 16 bases had no gene match. The CDR3 is 19 amino acids. Germline lookup yields CDR1 SGHNT and CDR2 YYREEE (reference sequence). The CDR3 here is CASSLPPQGLAGGRGEQYF. The CDR3 DNA sequence: TGTGCCAGCAGCTTACCTCCCCAGGGACTAGCGGGAGGTCGTGGTGAGCAGTACTTC.

This chain connects TRBV7-3 to TRBJ2-3; tentative D call: TRBD2 (7 bases). The CDR3 loop spans 16 amino acids. Trimming removed 4 bases at V and 5 bases at J, with 19 bases between. Germline CDR1 SGHTA, CDR2 FQGTGA. CDR3: CASSSLGGGDLDTQYF. The CDR3 coding sequence is TGTGCCAGCAGCTCGCTAGGGGGAGGGGATTTAGATACGCAGTATTTT.

The sample holds one count of this clone. The CDR3 DNA reads TGTGCCAGCAGCCCCACTGTCCAAGAGACCCAGTACTTC. Amino acids: CASSPTVQETQYF. The chain combines TRBV11-3 with TRBJ2-5; D uncertain. Germline loops: CDR1 SGHNT, CDR2 YENEEA. V shed 5 bases and J shed 1 base, with 8 bases lying between them. CDR3 size: 13 residues. Full variable domain (outside the CDR3, taken from reference TRBV11-3 and TRBJ2-5): EAGVVQSPRYKIIEKKQPVAFWCNPISGHNTLYWYLQNLGQGPELLIRYENEEAVDDSQLPKDRFSAERLKGVDSTLKIQPAELGDSAVYLCASSPTVQETQYFGPGTRLLVL.

V usage is TRBV12-5 and J usage is TRBJ2-5; 8 bases align to TRBD1. Trimming removed 5 bases from V and 5 bases from J; junction bases left unmatched: 7. CDR1 and CDR2 from the germline V gene are LGHNT and FRNRAP. CDR3 size: 14 residues. CDR3 in amino acids: CASGGQGSVETQYF. CDR3 DNA sequence: TGTGCTAGTGGTGGACAGGGAAGTGTGGAGACCCAGTACTTC. Full variable domain (missing parts from reference TRBV12-5 and TRBJ2-5): DARVTQTPRHKVTEMGQEVTMRCQPILGHNTVFWYRQTMMQGLELLAYFRNRAPLDDSGMPKDRFSAEMPDATLATLKIQPSEPRDSAVYFCASGGQGSVETQYFGPGTRLLVL.

The rearrangement uses TRBV7-9 and TRBJ2-7, with 11 bases lining up with TRBD2. CDR1 SEHNR and CDR2 FQNEAQ come from the germline V gene (reference sequence). There are 16 residues in the CDR3. V shed 5 bases, J shed 2 bases, and the junction held 8 bases outside the gene matches. The CDR3 bases are TGTGCCAGCAGCCCCAGACTAGCGGGACTTACCTACGAGCAGTACTTC. As protein: CASSPRLAGLTYEQYF.

The V and J genes are TRBV27 and TRBJ2-2; 12 nucleotides match TRBD1. V lost 4 bases to trimming and J lost 7 bases; unmatched junction nucleotides: 4. CDR1 and CDR2 from the germline V gene are MNHEY and SMNVEV (reference sequence). The CDR3 spans 15 residues. The CDR3 sequence is CASSSGTGGYGELFF. Here the CDR3 DNA reads TGTGCCAGCAGTTCCGGGACAGGGGGCTACGGGGAGCTGTTTTTT.

The chain carries TRBV9 and TRBJ2-5, with D maybe TRBD2 (6 bases). V dropped 4 bases and J dropped 3 bases, with 19 bases sitting between them. This CDR3 region has 16 residues. Germline loops: CDR1 SGDLS, CDR2 YYNGEE. This CDR3 reads CASSPHPGQREETQYF. DNA of the CDR3: TGTGCCAGCAGCCCCCACCCGGGTCAGCGGGAAGAGACCCAGTACTTC. Variable domain in full (rest from reference TRBV9 and TRBJ2-5): DSGVTQTPKHLITATGQRVTLRCSPRSGDLSVYWYQQSLDQGLQFLIQYYNGEERAKGNILERFSAQQFPDLHSELNLSSLELGDSALYFCASSPHPGQREETQYFGPGTRLLVL.

The table lists this clone with a count of one. The V and J genes are TRBV6-5 and TRBJ2-7; 7 bases map to TRBD1. The germline CDR1 and CDR2 sequences are MNHEY and SVGAGI. Unmatched junction bases numbered 1, after V lost 0 bases and J lost 2 bases. The CDR3 is 14 residues long. CDR3 sequence reads: CASSYSQGTYEQYF. DNA for the CDR3: TGTGCCAGCAGTTACTCACAGGGGACCTACGAGCAGTACTTC.

The chain joins TRBV28 to TRBJ1-2, with a weak D call TRBD1 (5 bases). The CDR3 runs 13 residues. V was clipped by 6 bases and J by 3 bases, with 11 bases between them. CDR1 and CDR2 from the germline V gene are MDHEN and SYDVKM. CDR3 bases: TGTGCCAGCAGCCCAGGCAGGGACTATGGCTACACCTTC. The encoded protein is CASSPGRDYGYTF.

Only one count was recorded for this clone. The chain combines TRBV4-3 with TRBJ2-5, with D maybe TRBD2 (6 bases). Germline V lookup: CDR1 LGHNA, CDR2 YSLEER. V was cut by 1 base and J by 3 bases, with 21 bases left in between. The CDR3 is made up of 18 amino acids. The DNA for the CDR3 is TGCGCCAGCAGCCAAGGTCGACGATTACTAGCAGGGAAAGAGACCCAGTACTTC. As protein: CASSQGRRLLAGKETQYF.

The V call is TRBV4-1, the J call TRBJ2-7; 9 nucleotides line up with TRBD2. The CDR3 runs to 15 residues. With 2 bases clipped from V and 7 bases from J, the junction kept 9 bases outside the gene matches. The V gene's germline CDR1 is MGHRA and CDR2 YSYEKL. In DNA form, the CDR3 reads TGCGCCAGCAGCCAACTGCTAGCGGGAATGGGAGAGCAGTACTTC. Protein: CASSQLLAGMGEQYF.

This clone was observed a single time. V is TRBV7-2 and J is TRBJ1-1, with D perhaps matching TRBD1 (6 bases). The CDR3 loop spans 15 amino acids. Germline V gives CDR1 SGHTA, CDR2 FQGNSA. Trimming stripped 3 bases from V and 10 bases from J, with 21 bases between. DNA of the CDR3: TGTGCCAGCAGCTTCAATAGGGACACCCTCAGGGGAGCTTTCTTT. Amino acid sequence: CASSFNRDTLRGAFF.

This chain connects TRBV27 to TRBJ1-4; TRBD1 agrees at 11 bases. The CDR3 contains 16 residues. V was pared by 5 bases and J by 5 bases, with 7 bases of the junction left unmatched. The germline CDR1 and CDR2 sequences are MNHEY and SMNVEV (reference sequence). The CDR3 is CASSRTGGDANEKLFF. Written as DNA, the CDR3 is TGTGCCAGCAGTCGGACAGGGGGCGACGCCAATGAAAAACTGTTTTTT.

This clone showed up just a few times. This specimen includes other DNA sequences encoding the same CDR3. The rearrangement links TRBV6-4 to TRBJ2-3; 9 bases map to TRBD2. The CDR3 loop spans 15 amino acids. The germline gives CDR1 MRHNA, CDR2 SNTAGT. The J segment lost 4 bases and the V segment lost 0 bases, leaving 2 bases of the junction unmatched. CDR3 nucleotides: TGTGCCAGCAGTGACTCCGCGGGAGGGTCAGATACGCAGTATTTT. This gives the protein CASSDSAGGSDTQYF.

The gene calls are TRBV30 and TRBJ1-5; D gene uncertain. The CDR3 has 13 amino acids. V dropped 3 bases and J dropped 0 bases, with 6 bases sitting between them. Germline CDR1 is GTSNPN and CDR2 is SVGIG (reference sequence). The CDR3 DNA follows: TGTGCCTGGAGGGGAGATAGCAATCAGCCCCAGCATTTT. Encoded protein: CAWRGDSNQPQHF.

The chain uses TRBV7-6 and TRBJ1-5; D is possibly TRBD1 (5 bases). V lost 4 bases, J lost 5 bases, and 15 bases lay in between. Germline-derived CDR1 and CDR2 are SGHVS and FNYEAQ. The CDR3 sequence is 15 residues long. The CDR3 here is CASSSWAGSHQPQHF. The CDR3 bases are TGTGCCAGCAGCTCATGGGCAGGGTCCCATCAGCCCCAGCATTTT.